This T cell receptor beta chain came from a study of spatial heterogeneity in lung cancer. Findings and caveats of the study: At resection, ubiquitous expanded tumor TCRs appeared in blood more than at follow-up.

Unique molecular identifiers, one per molecule, were present on every TCR cDNA molecule. TCRdb reanalysed the 5' RACE reads using MiXCR and keeps one entry per CDR3 protein. The sample lists over 45,000 distinct CDR3 sequences; 5.3% were seen once. This clonotype was found many times. Its antigen is currently unknown. This sample's time point: sample taken at primary tumor resection. The 70 or so donors had untreated early-stage non-small cell lung cancer. CDR1 and CDR2 (germline): MGHRA, YSYEKL. Trimming took 0 bases from V and 5 from J, leaving 13 bases between them. There are 15 residues in the CDR3.

The V and J genes are TRBV4-1 and TRBJ2-5; unclear D gene. The receptor's source is a male donor with early-stage non-small cell lung cancer. The source was PBMCs, collected at surgery. CDR3 in DNA: TGCGCCAGCAGCCAAGATCCAACACAGATCGAGACCCAGTACTTC. Translation gives CASSQDPTQIETQYF.